Shown below are 19 T cell receptor beta chains from a single sample sequenced in a study of T-cell reconstitution after alpha-beta-depleted transplantation in children. Unique molecular identifiers featured in how the TCRbeta library was prepared. TCRdb redid the calling of the PCR reads with MiXCR, one entry per CDR3 protein. The sample consists of fewer than 550,000 distinct CDR3 sequences, approximately 10% of them appearing once. This sample comprised PBMCs from the stem cell graft donor, obtained from the stem cell graft. The receptor source for this set is a human donor who donated a stem cell graft to a child with acute myeloid leukemia.

This clonotype was observed many times. The genes are TRBV12-3 or TRBV12-4 and TRBJ1-2; the D is unclear. Trimming cost V 3 bases and J 4 bases, with 12 bases left between them. This CDR3 is 14 amino acids long. CDR3 sequence (DNA): TGTGCCAGCAGTTTTGGTCGAGACGGCTATGGCTACACCTTC. Translated: CASSFGRDGYGYTF.

This clonotype was observed at least ten times. The CDR3 DNA is TGCGCCAGCAGCTTGGGGGGACAGGGGGCGATGAACACTGAAGCTTTCTTT. Protein sequence: CASSLGGQGAMNTEAFF. V is TRBV5-1 and J is TRBJ1-1, with TRBD1 identical over 12 bases. Germline CDR1 and CDR2: SGHRS and YFSETQ. The length of the CDR3 is 17 residues. The trim removed 0 bases at V and 0 bases at J, leaving 3 bases unmatched.

V is TRBV5-1 and J is TRBJ2-3, with 8 bases identical to TRBD2. The CDR3 length is 15 residues. Losses at the gene ends were 6 bases for V and 0 bases for J; bases not matched to a gene: 6. Germline assignment: CDR1 SGHRS and CDR2 YFSETQ. The CDR3 DNA reads TGCGCCAGCACCCAGACTAGCGCCAGCACAGATACGCAGTATTTT. Translated, it gives CASTQTSASTDTQYF.

As concerns this clonotype: With a much larger clone just one base away, this may be a read error. The chain is built from TRBV28 and TRBJ1-2; tentatively, D is TRBD1 (6 bases). Trimming cost V 2 bases and J 10 bases, with 14 bases left between them. Germline lookup yields CDR1 MDHEN and CDR2 SYDVKM. This CDR3 spans 13 amino acids. This CDR3 reads CASSLGTQGTYTF. As DNA, the CDR3 is TGTGCCAGCAGTTTAGGCACACAGGGCACCTACACCTTC.

The chain combines TRBV12-2 with TRBJ1-5; TRBD1, the D gene given by the table, was not confirmed from the DNA. TRBV12-2 is marked as a pseudogene. CDR3 length equals 16 residues. For the CDR3, the DNA is TGTGCAAGTCACTTAGAGTGGACAGGGAGCAATCAGCCCCAGCATTTT. Its translation: CASHLEWTGSNQPQHF.

This clonotype was observed many times. The chain combines TRBV20-1 with TRBJ2-5, with 9 bases lining up with TRBD2. J gave up 1 base and V 3 bases, and 6 bases lay outside the gene matches. Germline V gives CDR1 DFQATT, CDR2 SNEGSKA (reference sequence). The CDR3 contains 15 residues. The CDR3 sequence is CSASKAGGLQETQYF. As DNA, the CDR3 is TGCAGTGCTAGTAAAGCGGGAGGCCTCCAAGAGACCCAGTACTTC.

This clonotype was recorded many times. The J gene is TRBJ2-3, the V gene TRBV10-3, with 16 bases that match TRBD2. Per germline, CDR1 ENHRY and CDR2 SYGVKD. There are 14 residues in the CDR3. J gave up 10 bases and V 10 bases, and 8 bases lay outside the gene matches. The CDR3 protein is CATGTSGGDMSQYF. In DNA, the CDR3 is TGTGCCACCGGGACTAGCGGGGGGGATATGTCGCAGTATTTT.

This clonotype was seen repeatedly, ten times or more. This sequence joins TRBV12-3 or TRBV12-4 and TRBJ2-5; TRBD1 aligns across 9 bases. V lost 3 bases to trimming and J lost 2 bases; unmatched junction nucleotides: 4. This CDR3 spans 15 amino acids. CDR3 residues: CASSLDRGPQETQYF. DNA for the CDR3: TGTGCCAGCAGTTTGGACAGGGGACCGCAAGAGACCCAGTACTTC.

The chain is built from TRBV10-3 and TRBJ2-7; 7 nucleotides line up with TRBD2. The CDR3 spans 12 residues. The germline gives CDR1 ENHRY, CDR2 SYGVKD. The trim removed 2 bases at V and 5 bases at J, leaving 0 bases unmatched. The CDR3 DNA reads TGTGCCATCAGTGAGGGGGGGGACGAGCAGTACTTC. This gives the protein CAISEGGDEQYF.

This clonotype was detected a few times. The chain links TRBV5-1 to TRBJ2-7; 9 bases agree with TRBD1. The V and J ends lost 2 bases and 3 bases, in that order; junction bases with no gene match: 3. The CDR3 is 14 residues long. The germline CDR1 and CDR2 sequences are SGHRS and YFSETQ. CDR3 sequence reads: CASSFGQGYYEQYF. The CDR3 DNA is TGCGCCAGCAGCTTCGGACAGGGGTACTACGAGCAGTACTTC.

In its sample, this clonotype was seen many times. The V gene is TRBV15, the J gene TRBJ2-1; D not certain. From germline, CDR1 is LNHNV and CDR2 YYDKDF (reference sequence). The CDR3 consists of 14 residues. With 0 bases removed from V and 8 bases from J, the gap between germline ends came to 11 bases. The CDR3 region has the DNA TGTGCCACCAGCAGAGATGAGGAAGGGCATGAGCAGTTCTTC. It specifies CATSRDEEGHEQFF. Filled out from reference TRBV15 and TRBJ2-1, the complete variable domain reads DAMVIQNPRYQVTQFGKPVTLSCSQTLNHNVMYWYQQKSSQAPKLLFHYYDKDFNNEADTPDNFQSRRPNTSFCFLDIRSPGLGDTAMYLCATSRDEEGHEQFFGPGTRLTVL.

The genes are TRBV29-1 and TRBJ1-2; tentative D call: TRBD1 (5 bases). V lost 1 base to trimming and J lost 4 bases, with 16 bases between them. The CDR3 spans 15 residues. The V gene's germline CDR1 is SQVTM and CDR2 ANQGSEA. The CDR3 is CSVEGREGNGYGYTF. The CDR3 DNA sequence: TGCAGCGTTGAAGGGCGGGAGGGGAACGGCTATGGCTACACCTTC.

The gene calls are TRBV7-2 and TRBJ2-1, with 7 bases lining up with TRBD1. Germline values: CDR1 SGHTA, CDR2 FQGNSA. The CDR3 has 14 amino acids. V lost 5 bases, J lost 4 bases, and 5 bases stayed unmatched. The DNA for the CDR3 is TGTGCCAGCAGCACTGAGGGACAGTACAATGAGCAGTTCTTC. Amino acids: CASSTEGQYNEQFF.

This clonotype was picked up a small number of times. The chain employs TRBV5-5 and TRBJ2-1, with D perhaps TRBD1 (5 bases). V lost 2 bases, J lost 7 bases, and 16 bases lay in between. The V gene's germline CDR1 is SGHKS and CDR2 YYEKEE (reference sequence). The CDR3 length is 15 residues. CDR3 sequence reads: CASSFNDSPRNEQFF. The DNA of the CDR3 is TGTGCCAGCAGCTTCAACGACAGCCCTCGAAATGAGCAGTTCTTC.

The sample holds many counts of this clonotype. The chain joins TRBV9 to TRBJ2-2, with TRBD2 identical over 7 bases. With V trimmed by 4 bases and J by 5 bases, 5 bases remained unmatched. The CDR3 is 14 residues long. Germline V CDR1 and CDR2: SGDLS, YYNGEE. The CDR3 coding sequence is TGTGCCAGCAGCCAGACGGGGGGAACCGGGGAGCTGTTTTTT. Protein sequence: CASSQTGGTGELFF.

This clonotype was counted only a few times. The chain uses TRBV29-1 and TRBJ2-2; 8 nucleotides align to TRBD2. The CDR3 is made up of 15 amino acids. Trimming at V came to 7 bases and at J to 3 bases, leaving 10 bases not matched to a gene. The V gene's germline CDR1 is SQVTM and CDR2 ANQGSEA. The CDR3 reads CSAELRGADTGELFF. The CDR3 DNA reads as TGCAGCGCCGAGTTGCGGGGGGCGGACACCGGGGAGCTGTTTTTT.

This clonotype was seen more than once but under ten times. The V and J genes are TRBV19 and TRBJ2-3; D not certain. Trimming took off 5 bases at V and 8 bases at J, with 11 bases between the two ends. The CDR3 spans 12 residues. CDR1 and CDR2 from the germline V gene are LNHDA and SQIVND (reference sequence). The CDR3 is CASSPRDGTQYF. CDR3 DNA sequence: TGTGCCAGTAGTCCCCGAGACGGTACGCAGTATTTT.

J is TRBJ1-3 and V is TRBV21-1; the D call TRBD1 from the table was never checked on the DNA. TRBV21-1 is a recognized pseudogene. The CDR3 consists of 14 residues. The CDR3 loop is CASWTGEYGNTIYF. The CDR3 nucleotides read TGTGCCAGCTGGACAGGGGAGTATGGAAACACCATATATTTT.

This sequence joins TRBV20-1 and TRBJ2-5, with 8 bases aligning to TRBD1. The CDR3 extends over 14 amino acids. Unmatched junction bases numbered 8, after V lost 1 base and J lost 7 bases. The germline V gene has CDR1 DFQATT and CDR2 SNEGSKA (reference sequence). The chain's CDR3 is CSARGQDREATQYF. CDR3 sequence (DNA): TGCAGTGCTAGAGGCCAGGACAGGGAAGCGACCCAGTACTTC.